This entry features one T cell receptor beta chain sequence. Antigen unknown. Germline V lookup: CDR1 MRHNA, CDR2 SNTAGT. The CDR3 loop spans 14 amino acids. V gave up 3 bases and J gave up 1 base; unmatched junction bases: 0. The sample is drawn from a study of cytomegalovirus exposure and HLA in healthy donors. Amplification used 60 Vbeta primers and 13 Jbeta primers. Methods used by the authors: A later analysis tallied roughly 77 million unique TCR beta chains, about 12 million of them shared. This table comes from immunoSEQ multiplex PCR, and its TCRdb copy is limited to in-frame clones, with some not included. V and J calls and clone size are given by that table; D and trimming were obtained from the DNA. The sample consists of fewer than 250,000 clones, more than 70% of them appearing once. The study, taken as a whole, reports: TCR beta chains associated with HLA were, in a later analysis, more clonally expanded than equally common others. Usually a TCR sequence was rare, but some public TCRs were found in many donors. Available immune exposure information covered CMV serostatus only.

Sequencing was carried out using PBMCs. This chain uses TRBV6-4 with TRBJ1-1; 9 bases match TRBD1. The clonotype originates from a man aged 25-45 years in good health and CMV-seropositive. The CDR3 sequence: CASSEDRGNTEAFF. Written as DNA, the CDR3 is TGTGCCAGCAGTGAGGACAGGGGGAACACTGAAGCTTTCTTT.